Detailed here is one T cell receptor (beta chain). These data are taken from a study of immune evolution from preneoplasia to lung adenocarcinoma. The table came from immunoSEQ multiplex PCR; TCRdb's copy has only in-frame clones and leaves some out. The table records 11,000 to 15,000 clones, 80% of them present only once. The sequence was collected from a person aged 70 to 79 with lung adenocarcinoma. Sequenced sample: FFPE minimally invasive lung adenocarcinoma tissue.

The CDR3 protein is CSTRTGPSEDTQYF. The CDR3 nucleotides read TGCAGCACCCGGACAGGGCCCAGCGAAGATACGCAGTATTTT. The chain links TRBV29-1 to TRBJ2-3; 8 bases are shared with TRBD1. The CDR3 is 14 residues long. Germline V gene lookup returns CDR1 SQVTM and CDR2 ANQGSEA. The J segment lost 5 bases and the V segment lost 8 bases, leaving 12 bases of the junction unmatched.